What follows are 14 T cell receptor beta chains derived from one specimen sequenced in a study of TIL therapy for anti-PD-1-resistant metastatic lung cancer. Time point: pre-treatment sample, taken before nivolumab and TIL therapy. This was the immunoSEQ v3 assay. This table comes from immunoSEQ multiplex PCR, and its TCRdb copy is limited to in-frame clones, with some not included. The sample has approximately 53,000 clones; 79% are singletons. The sequencing here drew on blood, taken at baseline. These receptors were collected from a woman aged 25-85 years with non-small cell lung cancer.

The genes are TRBV2 and TRBJ2-3; D not resolved. V was pared by 4 bases and J by 4 bases, with 15 bases between. Germline V gene data show CDR1 as SNHLY and CDR2 as FYNNEI. This CDR3 has 15 residues. CDR3 bases: TGTGCCAGCAGTGGAGGACGGTCGACGGCAGATACGCAGTATTTT. Translating gives CASSGGRSTADTQYF.

The chain links TRBV5-1 to TRBJ2-1; D not resolved. In germline, CDR1 is SGHRS, CDR2 YFSETQ. This CDR3 is 15 amino acids long. V lost 0 bases to trimming and J lost 5 bases, with 12 bases between them. This CDR3 is CASSLVSTGHNEQFF. CDR3 DNA sequence: TGCGCCAGCAGCTTGGTGTCCACCGGGCACAATGAGCAGTTCTTC.

The CDR3: CASSVDGTFTYEQYF. CDR3 DNA sequence: TGTGCCAGCAGCGTAGACGGGACTTTCACCTACGAGCAGTACTTC. The chain combines TRBV9 with TRBJ2-7, with D possibly being TRBD2 (6 bases). CDR1 is SGDLS and CDR2 is YYNGEE in the germline V gene. The CDR3 has 15 residues. The ends were cut back, 0 bases at V and 2 bases at J, with 12 bases in the middle. Full variable domain (rest looked up from reference TRBV9 and TRBJ2-7): DSGVTQTPKHLITATGQRVTLRCSPRSGDLSVYWYQQSLDQGLQFLIQYYNGEERAKGNILERFSAQQFPDLHSELNLSSLELGDSALYFCASSVDGTFTYEQYFGPGTRLTVT.

This clone showed up just a few times. This chain links TRBV18 with TRBJ2-7, with no clear D. Germline assignment: CDR1 KGHSH and CDR2 LQKENI. The CDR3 has 16 amino acids. The V end was cut by 0 bases, the J end by 3 bases, with 15 bases between. The CDR3 region has the DNA TGTGCCAGCTCACCACCCTCGGCCTCCCGCGGCTACGAGCAGTACTTC. Translation gives CASSPPSASRGYEQYF.

The rearrangement joins TRBV10-1 to TRBJ1-3, with D possibly being TRBD1 (6 bases). The CDR3 length is 15 residues. Germline-derived CDR1 and CDR2 are WNHNN and SYGVQD (reference sequence). The germline V and J ends were trimmed by 11 bases and 1 base, with 18 bases remaining between them. CDR3 coding DNA: TGCGCCCGAGCAGGCAGCAGGGGATCTGGAAACACCATATATTTT. Protein: CARAGSRGSGNTIYF.

This chain connects TRBV28 to TRBJ1-1; D remains ambiguous. Germline V gene lookup returns CDR1 MDHEN and CDR2 SYDVKM. With 3 bases removed from V and 4 bases from J, the gap between germline ends came to 12 bases. The CDR3 length is 14 residues. The CDR3 reads CASSFHGRGTEAFF. The CDR3 DNA is TGTGCCAGCAGTTTTCACGGACGGGGCACTGAAGCTTTCTTT.

The genes are TRBV6-5 and TRBJ2-7; 8 bases map to TRBD1. Per germline, CDR1 MNHEY and CDR2 SVGAGI. The V gene end was trimmed by 3 bases and the J gene end by 1 base; junction bases not matched to a gene: 8. The CDR3 spans 16 residues. The CDR3 DNA reads TGTGCCAGCAGTTATAGTTCGGACAGGGCTTCCTACGAGCAGTACTTC. Protein sequence: CASSYSSDRASYEQYF.

J is TRBJ2-1 and V is TRBV2, with unresolved D. The V end lost 1 base, the J end lost 6 bases, and 7 bases lay between the germline ends. Looked up from germline, CDR1 is SNHLY and CDR2 is FYNNEI. The CDR3 has 13 residues. The CDR3 region is CASSEGPPNEQFF. In DNA form, the CDR3 reads TGTGCCAGCAGTGAAGGCCCACCCAATGAGCAGTTCTTC.

A single count supports this clone. V gene TRBV5-6 combines with J gene TRBJ2-3, with D perhaps matching TRBD2 (6 bases). Trimming stripped 0 bases from V and 0 bases from J, with 14 bases between. From germline, CDR1 is SGHDT and CDR2 YYEEEE. The CDR3 is 17 amino acids. The CDR3, as DNA: TGTGCCAGCAGCTTGGTCAAGAGAGGGACTAGCACAGATACGCAGTATTTT. It yields the protein CASSLVKRGTSTDTQYF.

The chain has TRBV29-1 and TRBJ1-1; a weak D match, TRBD1 (5 bases). The CDR3 is 13 amino acids. V lost 1 base, J lost 2 bases, and 8 bases lay in between. Germline V gene lookup returns CDR1 SQVTM and CDR2 ANQGSEA. Written as DNA, the CDR3 is TGCAGCGTTGAAGGACAGTACAACACTGAAGCTTTCTTT. This codes for CSVEGQYNTEAFF.

The chain links TRBV20-1 to TRBJ2-7, with D possibly TRBD1 on 7 matching bases. Germline V gene sequence: CDR1 DFQATT, CDR2 SNEGSKA (reference sequence). This CDR3 has 11 amino acids. CDR3 sequence reads: CRAAGGNEQYF. CDR3 sequence (DNA): TGCAGGGCGGCAGGGGGGAACGAGCAGTACTTC.

The V and J genes are TRBV30 and TRBJ2-5; D is undetermined. V shed 1 base and J shed 1 base, with 10 bases lying between them. The CDR3 extends over 14 amino acids. Germline V gene lookup returns CDR1 GTSNPN and CDR2 SVGIG (reference sequence). The CDR3 region is CAWSGVAAQETQYF. The CDR3 DNA is TGTGCCTGGAGTGGGGTGGCAGCCCAAGAGACCCAGTACTTC.

CDR3: CASSEFSGGLPYNEQFF. The DNA for the CDR3 is TGCGCCAGCAGTGAGTTCAGCGGGGGTCTTCCCTACAATGAGCAGTTCTTC. The chain joins TRBV10-2 to TRBJ2-1, with TRBD2 matching 8 bases. CDR1 and CDR2 from the germline V gene are WSHSY and SAAADI. The CDR3 extends over 17 amino acids. Trimming at V came to 1 base and at J to 2 bases, leaving 7 bases not matched to a gene.

The chain is built from TRBV19 and TRBJ2-2, with D perhaps TRBD2 (6 bases). V gave up 4 bases and J gave up 6 bases, with 12 bases separating them. Germline V gene sequence: CDR1 LNHDA, CDR2 SQIVND (reference sequence). The CDR3 is 14 residues long. CDR3 DNA: TGTGCCAGTAGTACTACGTGGGGGGCCGGGGAGCTGTTTTTT. This encodes CASSTTWGAGELFF.